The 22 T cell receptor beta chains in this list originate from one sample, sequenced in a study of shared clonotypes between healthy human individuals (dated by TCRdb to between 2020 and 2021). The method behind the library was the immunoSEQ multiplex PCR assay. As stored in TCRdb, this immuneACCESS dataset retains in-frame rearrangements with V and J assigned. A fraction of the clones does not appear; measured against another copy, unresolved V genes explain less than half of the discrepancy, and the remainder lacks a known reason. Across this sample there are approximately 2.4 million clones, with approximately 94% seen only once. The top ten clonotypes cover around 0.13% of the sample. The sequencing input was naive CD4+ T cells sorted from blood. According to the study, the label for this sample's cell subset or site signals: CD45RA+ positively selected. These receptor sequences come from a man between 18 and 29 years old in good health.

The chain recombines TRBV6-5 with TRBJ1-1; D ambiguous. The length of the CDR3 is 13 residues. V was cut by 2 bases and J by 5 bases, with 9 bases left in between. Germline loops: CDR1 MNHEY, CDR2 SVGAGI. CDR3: CASSYRVLTEAFF. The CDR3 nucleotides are TGTGCCAGCAGTTACAGGGTTCTAACTGAAGCTTTCTTT.

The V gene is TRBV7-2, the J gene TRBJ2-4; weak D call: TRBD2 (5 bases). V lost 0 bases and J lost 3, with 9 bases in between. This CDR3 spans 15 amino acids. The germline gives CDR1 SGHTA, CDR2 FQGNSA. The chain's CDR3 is CASSLAGSLKNIQYF. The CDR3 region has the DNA TGTGCCAGCAGCTTAGCAGGGAGTCTCAAAAACATTCAGTACTTC.

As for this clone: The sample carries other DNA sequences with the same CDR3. The DNA for the CDR3 is TGTGCCAGCTCACCCGACAGATACAATGAGCAGTTCTTC. Its translation: CASSPDRYNEQFF. The genes are TRBV18 and TRBJ2-1; tentative D call: TRBD1 (5 bases). With 3 bases removed from V and 4 bases from J, the gap between germline ends came to 7 bases. In germline, CDR1 is KGHSH, CDR2 LQKENI. The CDR3 loop spans 13 amino acids.

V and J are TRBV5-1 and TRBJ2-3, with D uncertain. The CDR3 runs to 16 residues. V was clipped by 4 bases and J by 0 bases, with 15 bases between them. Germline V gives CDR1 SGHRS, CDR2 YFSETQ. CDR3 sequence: CASSPNPPVSTDTQYF. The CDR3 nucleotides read TGCGCCAGCAGCCCGAACCCTCCGGTTAGCACAGATACGCAGTATTTT.

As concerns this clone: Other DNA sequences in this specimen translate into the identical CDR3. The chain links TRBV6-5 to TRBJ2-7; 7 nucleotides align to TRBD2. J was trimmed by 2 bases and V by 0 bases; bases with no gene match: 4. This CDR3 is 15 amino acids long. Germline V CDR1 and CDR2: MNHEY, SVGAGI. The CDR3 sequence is CASSYSGRATYEQYF. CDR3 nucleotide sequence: TGTGCCAGCAGTTACTCGGGGAGGGCGACCTACGAGCAGTACTTC.

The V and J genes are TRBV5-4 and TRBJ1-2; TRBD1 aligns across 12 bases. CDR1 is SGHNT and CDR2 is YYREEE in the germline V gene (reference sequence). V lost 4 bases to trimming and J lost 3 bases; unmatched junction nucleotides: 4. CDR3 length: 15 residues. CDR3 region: CASSGGQGADYGYTF. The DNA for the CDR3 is TGTGCCAGCAGCGGGGGACAGGGGGCTGACTATGGCTACACCTTC.

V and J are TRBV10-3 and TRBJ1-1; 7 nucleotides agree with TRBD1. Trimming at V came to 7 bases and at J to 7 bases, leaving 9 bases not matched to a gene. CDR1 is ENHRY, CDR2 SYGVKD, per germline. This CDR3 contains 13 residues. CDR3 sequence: CAINPQGMGEAFF. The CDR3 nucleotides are TGTGCCATCAACCCACAGGGGATGGGTGAAGCTTTCTTT.

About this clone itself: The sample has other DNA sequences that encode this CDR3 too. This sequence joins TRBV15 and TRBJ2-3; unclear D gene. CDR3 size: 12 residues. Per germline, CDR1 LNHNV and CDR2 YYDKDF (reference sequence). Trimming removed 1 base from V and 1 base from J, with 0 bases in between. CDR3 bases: TGTGCCACCAGCAGAGGCACAGATACGCAGTATTTT. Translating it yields CATSRGTDTQYF.

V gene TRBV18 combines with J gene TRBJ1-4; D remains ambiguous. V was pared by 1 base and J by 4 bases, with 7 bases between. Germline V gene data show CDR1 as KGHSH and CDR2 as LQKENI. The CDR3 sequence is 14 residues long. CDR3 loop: CASSPRGNNEKLFF. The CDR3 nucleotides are TGTGCCAGCTCACCACGGGGAAATAATGAAAAACTGTTTTTT.

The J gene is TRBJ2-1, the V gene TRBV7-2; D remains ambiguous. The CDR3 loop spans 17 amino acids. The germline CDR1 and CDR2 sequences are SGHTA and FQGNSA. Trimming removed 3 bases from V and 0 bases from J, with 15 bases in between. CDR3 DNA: TGTGCCAGCAGCTTGGCGTTTGGGTCTAGCTCCTACAATGAGCAGTTCTTC. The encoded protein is CASSLAFGSSSYNEQFF.

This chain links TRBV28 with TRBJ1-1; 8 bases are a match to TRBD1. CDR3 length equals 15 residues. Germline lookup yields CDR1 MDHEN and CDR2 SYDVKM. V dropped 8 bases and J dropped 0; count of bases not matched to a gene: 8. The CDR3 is CASGSDRGLNTEAFF. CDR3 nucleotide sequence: TGTGCCAGCGGGAGCGACAGGGGACTGAACACTGAAGCTTTCTTT. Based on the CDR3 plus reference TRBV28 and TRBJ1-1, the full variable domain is DVKVTQSSRYLVKRTGEKVFLECVQDMDHENMFWYRQDPGLGLRLIYFSYDVKMKEKGDIPEGYSVSREKKERFSLILESASTNQTSMYLCASGSDRGLNTEAFFGQGTRLTVV.

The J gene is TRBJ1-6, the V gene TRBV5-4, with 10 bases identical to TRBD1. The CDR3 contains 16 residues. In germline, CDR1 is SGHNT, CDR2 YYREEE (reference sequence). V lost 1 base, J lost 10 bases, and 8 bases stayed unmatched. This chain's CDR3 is CASSLKGQGVGSPLHF. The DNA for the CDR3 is TGTGCCAGCAGCTTGAAAGGACAGGGGGTTGGGTCACCCCTCCACTTT.

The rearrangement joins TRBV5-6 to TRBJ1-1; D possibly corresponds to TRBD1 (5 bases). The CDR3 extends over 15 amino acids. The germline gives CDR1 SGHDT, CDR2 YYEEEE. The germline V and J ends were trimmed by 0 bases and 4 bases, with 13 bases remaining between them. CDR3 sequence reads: CASSLARGAGTEAFF. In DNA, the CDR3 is TGTGCCAGCAGCTTGGCGAGGGGCGCGGGCACTGAAGCTTTCTTT.

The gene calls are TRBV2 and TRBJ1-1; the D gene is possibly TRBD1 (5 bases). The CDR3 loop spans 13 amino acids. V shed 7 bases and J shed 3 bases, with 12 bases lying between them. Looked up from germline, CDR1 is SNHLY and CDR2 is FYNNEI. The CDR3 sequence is CASTGQGDTEAFF. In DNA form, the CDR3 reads TGTGCCAGCACTGGGCAGGGAGACACTGAAGCTTTCTTT. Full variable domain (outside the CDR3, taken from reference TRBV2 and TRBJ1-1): EPEVTQTPSHQVTQMGQEVILRCVPISNHLYFYWYRQILGQKVEFLVSFYNNEISEKSEIFDDQFSVERPDGSNFTLKIRSTKLEDSAMYFCASTGQGDTEAFFGQGTRLTVV.

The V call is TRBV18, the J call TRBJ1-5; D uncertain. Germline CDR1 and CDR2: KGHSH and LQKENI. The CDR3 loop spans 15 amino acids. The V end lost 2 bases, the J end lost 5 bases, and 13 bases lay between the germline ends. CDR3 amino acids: CASSPAVMGDQPQHF. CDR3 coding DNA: TGTGCCAGCTCACCAGCGGTCATGGGAGATCAGCCCCAGCATTTT. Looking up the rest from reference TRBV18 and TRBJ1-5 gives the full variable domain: NAGVMQNPRHLVRRRGQEARLRCSPMKGHSHVYWYRQLPEEGLKFMVYLQKENIIDESGMPKERFSAEFPKEGPSILRIQQVVRGDSAAYFCASSPAVMGDQPQHFGDGTRLSIL.

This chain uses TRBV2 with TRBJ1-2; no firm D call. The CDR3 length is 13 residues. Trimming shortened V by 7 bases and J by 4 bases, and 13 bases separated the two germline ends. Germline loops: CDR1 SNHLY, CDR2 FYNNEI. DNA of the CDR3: TGTGCCAGCATAAGGGAGGAGTCCTATGGCTACACCTTC. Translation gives CASIREESYGYTF.

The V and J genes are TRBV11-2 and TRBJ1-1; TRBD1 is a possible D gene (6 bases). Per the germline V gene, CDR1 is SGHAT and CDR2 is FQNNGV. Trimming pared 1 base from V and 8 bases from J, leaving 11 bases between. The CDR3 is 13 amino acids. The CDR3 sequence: CASSLVPGGEAFF. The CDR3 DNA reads TGTGCCAGCAGCTTAGTTCCGGGGGGCGAAGCTTTCTTT.

The CDR3 DNA sequence: TGTGCCAGCAGCAAGTATAGCGGGGGGGCCCTAGACAATGAGCAGTTCTTC. Amino acid sequence: CASSKYSGGALDNEQFF. The rearrangement joins TRBV5-4 to TRBJ2-1; TRBD2 matches at 11 bases. The length of the CDR3 is 17 residues. The germline gives CDR1 SGHNT, CDR2 YYREEE (reference sequence). V shed 4 bases and J 5 bases; nucleotides not matched to a gene: 11.

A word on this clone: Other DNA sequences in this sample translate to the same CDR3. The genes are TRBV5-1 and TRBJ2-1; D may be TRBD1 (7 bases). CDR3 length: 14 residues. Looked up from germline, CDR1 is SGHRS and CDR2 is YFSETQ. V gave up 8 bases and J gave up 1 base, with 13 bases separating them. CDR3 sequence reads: CASTRDSSYNEQFF. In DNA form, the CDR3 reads TGCGCCAGTACGCGGGACAGTTCCTACAATGAGCAGTTCTTC.

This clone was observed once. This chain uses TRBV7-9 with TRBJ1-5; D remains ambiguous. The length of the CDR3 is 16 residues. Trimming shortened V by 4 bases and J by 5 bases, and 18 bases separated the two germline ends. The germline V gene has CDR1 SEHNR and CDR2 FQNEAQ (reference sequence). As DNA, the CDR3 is TGTGCCAGCAGCTCGTCGGGTTTCTTGGCGGATCAGCCCCAGCATTTT. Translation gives CASSSSGFLADQPQHF.

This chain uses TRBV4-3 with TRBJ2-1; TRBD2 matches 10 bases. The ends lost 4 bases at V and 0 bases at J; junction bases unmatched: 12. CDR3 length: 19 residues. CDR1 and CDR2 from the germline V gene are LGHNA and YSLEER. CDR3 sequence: CASSLQAPAGGSSYNEQFF. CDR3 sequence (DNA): TGCGCCAGCAGCCTCCAAGCTCCAGCGGGAGGGAGCTCCTACAATGAGCAGTTCTTC.

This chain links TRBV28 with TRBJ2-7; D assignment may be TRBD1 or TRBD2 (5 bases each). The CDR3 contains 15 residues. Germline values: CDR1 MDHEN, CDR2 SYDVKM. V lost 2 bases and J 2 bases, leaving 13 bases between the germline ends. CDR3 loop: CASSLGRGATYEQYF. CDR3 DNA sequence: TGTGCCAGCAGTTTAGGGCGAGGGGCCACCTACGAGCAGTACTTC.